Included here is one T cell receptor beta chain sequence, with context. This specimen comes from a study of blood T cell repertoires in COVID-19. Study-wide context: Nucleic acid was either cDNA or gDNA, and it came from T cells, B-cell-depleted T cells, or PBMCs.

Across 24 US areas, participants ranged in age from roughly 18 to 95 years. Cohort 3 recovery required two negative PCRs, clearance, or symptom resolution. CDR3 size: 16 residues. Germline CDR1 is SGHVS and CDR2 is FQNEAQ. With 6 bases clipped from V and 0 bases from J, the junction kept 10 bases outside the gene matches. Sequencing used immunoSEQ multiplex PCR; TCRdb keeps in-frame clones, though not all of them. The repertoire holds approximately 260,000 clones, just over 90% seen once, with under 2.5% in the top ten. This receptor was taken from a young woman who had recovered from COVID-19. The sample taken for sequencing was PBMCs or T cells enriched from blood (not recorded which). The chain recombines TRBV7-8 with TRBJ1-2; 7 bases fit TRBD1. CDR3 loop: CASSPPLGQSNYGYTF. CDR3 nucleotides: TGTGCCAGCAGTCCTCCCCTGGGACAGTCTAACTATGGCTACACCTTC.